The source of this T cell receptor (beta chain) is a study of T-cell reconstitution after alpha-beta-depleted transplantation in children. Unique molecular identifiers were incorporated into the prepared TCRbeta library. TCRdb processed the PCR reads anew with MiXCR; each CDR3 protein has one entry. This sample has hundreds of thousands of distinct CDR3 sequences; under 15% occur once, and the top ten carry about 0.77%. In the case of this clonotype: Its antigen is undetermined.

Findings of the study overall: In some patients, recipient T cells and intrathymic progenitors surviving conditioning explained high day-60 diversity. The authors attributed T-cell counts and diversity one year after transplant mostly to newly produced T cells. In patients about two months after transplant, alpha-beta T cells reportedly arose from several hundred expanded graft clones.

The receptor was derived from a girl aged 2-10 years with congenital amegakaryocytic thrombocytopenia, due to receive a stem cell transplant. This sample comprised PBMCs, obtained before TCRalphabeta/CD19-depleted stem cell transplant.

CDR3 sequence (DNA): TGTGCCAGCAGCGTATTCACAGGAACCCAAGAGACCCAGTACTTC. This translates into CASSVFTGTQETQYF. The V and J genes are TRBV9 and TRBJ2-5, with D maybe TRBD1 (5 bases). V lost 1 base and J lost 1, with 11 bases in between. From germline, CDR1 is SGDLS and CDR2 YYNGEE. This CDR3 comprises 15 residues.